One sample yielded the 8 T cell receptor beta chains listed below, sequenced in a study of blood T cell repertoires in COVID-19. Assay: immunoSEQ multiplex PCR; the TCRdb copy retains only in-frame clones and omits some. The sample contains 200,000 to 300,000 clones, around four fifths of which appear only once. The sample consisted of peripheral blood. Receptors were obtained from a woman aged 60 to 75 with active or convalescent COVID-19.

For the CDR3, the DNA is TGTGCCAGCGACTCAACAGGGGGCCACTCCTACAATGAGCAGTTCTTC. Its translation: CASDSTGGHSYNEQFF. V is TRBV21-1 and J is TRBJ2-1; the D call in the table, TRBD1, was not verified against the DNA. TRBV21-1 is given as a pseudogene. The CDR3 consists of 16 residues.

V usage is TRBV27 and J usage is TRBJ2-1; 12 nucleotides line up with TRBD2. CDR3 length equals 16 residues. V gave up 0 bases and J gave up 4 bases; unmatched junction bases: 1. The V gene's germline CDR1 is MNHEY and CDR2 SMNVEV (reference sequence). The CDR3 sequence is CASSLSTSGSYNEQFF. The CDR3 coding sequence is TGTGCCAGCAGTTTATCGACTAGCGGGAGTTACAATGAGCAGTTCTTC.

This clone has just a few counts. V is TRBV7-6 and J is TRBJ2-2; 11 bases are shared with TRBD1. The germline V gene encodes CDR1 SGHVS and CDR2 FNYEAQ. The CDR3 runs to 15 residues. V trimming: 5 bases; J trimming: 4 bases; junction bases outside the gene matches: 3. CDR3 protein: CASSRGQGVTGELFF. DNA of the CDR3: TGTGCCAGCAGCCGGGGACAGGGGGTCACCGGGGAGCTGTTTTTT.

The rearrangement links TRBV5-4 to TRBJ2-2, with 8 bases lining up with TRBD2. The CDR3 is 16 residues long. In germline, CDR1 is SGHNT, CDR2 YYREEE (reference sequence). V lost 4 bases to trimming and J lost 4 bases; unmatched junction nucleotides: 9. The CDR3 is CASSPPSGLLTGELFF. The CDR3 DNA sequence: TGTGCCAGCAGCCCCCCTAGCGGGCTCCTCACCGGGGAGCTGTTTTTT.

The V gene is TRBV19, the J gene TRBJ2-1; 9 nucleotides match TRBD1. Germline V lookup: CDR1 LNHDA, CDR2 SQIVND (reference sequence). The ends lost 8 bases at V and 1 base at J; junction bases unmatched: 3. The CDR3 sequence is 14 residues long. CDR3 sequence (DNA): TGTGCCAGTGTACAGGGGGCTTCCTACAATGAGCAGTTCTTC. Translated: CASVQGASYNEQFF.

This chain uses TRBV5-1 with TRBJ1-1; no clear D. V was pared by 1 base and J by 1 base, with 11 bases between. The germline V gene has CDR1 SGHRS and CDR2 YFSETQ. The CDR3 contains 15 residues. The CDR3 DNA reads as TGCGCCAGCAGCTTGAGGCCGACTGGGAACACTGAAGCTTTCTTT. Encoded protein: CASSLRPTGNTEAFF.

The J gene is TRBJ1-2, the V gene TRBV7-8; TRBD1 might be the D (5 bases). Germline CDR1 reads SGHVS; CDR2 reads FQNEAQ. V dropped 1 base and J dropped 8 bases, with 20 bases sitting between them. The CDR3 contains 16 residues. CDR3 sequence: CASSLVVGREGVGYTF. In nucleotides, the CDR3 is TGTGCCAGCAGCTTAGTAGTAGGCAGGGAAGGAGTCGGCTACACCTTC. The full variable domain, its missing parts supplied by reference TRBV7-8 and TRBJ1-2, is GAGVSQSPRYKVAKRGQDVALRCDPISGHVSLFWYQQALGQGPEFLTYFQNEAQLDKSGLPSDRFFAERPEGSVSTLKIQRTQQEDSAVYLCASSLVVGREGVGYTFGSGTRLTVV.

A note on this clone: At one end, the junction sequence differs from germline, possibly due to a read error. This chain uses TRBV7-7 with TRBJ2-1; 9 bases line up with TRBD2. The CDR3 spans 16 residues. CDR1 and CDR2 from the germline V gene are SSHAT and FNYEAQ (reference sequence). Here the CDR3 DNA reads TGTGCTAGCAGCTCGACTAGCGGAGCCAAATACAATGAGCAGTTCTTC. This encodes CASSSTSGAKYNEQFF.